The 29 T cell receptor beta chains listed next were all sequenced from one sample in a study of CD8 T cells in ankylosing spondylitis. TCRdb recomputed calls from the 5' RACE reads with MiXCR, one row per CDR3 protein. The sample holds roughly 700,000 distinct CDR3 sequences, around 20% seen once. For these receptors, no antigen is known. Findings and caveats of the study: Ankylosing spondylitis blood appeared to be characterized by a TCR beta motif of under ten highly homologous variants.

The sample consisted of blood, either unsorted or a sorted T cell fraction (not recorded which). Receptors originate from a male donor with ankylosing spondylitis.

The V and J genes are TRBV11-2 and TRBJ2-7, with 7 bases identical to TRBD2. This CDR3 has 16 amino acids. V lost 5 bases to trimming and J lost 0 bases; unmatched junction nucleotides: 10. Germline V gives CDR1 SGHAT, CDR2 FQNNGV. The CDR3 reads CASSPTTSSSSYEQYF. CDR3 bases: TGTGCCAGCAGCCCTACGACTAGCTCGAGCTCCTACGAGCAGTACTTC.

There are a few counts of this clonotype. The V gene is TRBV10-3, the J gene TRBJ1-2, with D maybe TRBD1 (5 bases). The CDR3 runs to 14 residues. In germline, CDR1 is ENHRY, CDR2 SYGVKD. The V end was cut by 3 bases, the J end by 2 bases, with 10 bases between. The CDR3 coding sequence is TGTGCCATCAGTGACCCGGACACCAACTATGGCTACACCTTC. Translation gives CAISDPDTNYGYTF.

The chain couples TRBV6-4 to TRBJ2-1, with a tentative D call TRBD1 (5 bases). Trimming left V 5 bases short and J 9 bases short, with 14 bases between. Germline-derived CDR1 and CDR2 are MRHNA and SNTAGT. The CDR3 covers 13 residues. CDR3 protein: CASSLTARGEQFF. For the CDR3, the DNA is TGTGCCAGCAGTCTTACAGCAAGGGGTGAGCAGTTCTTC.

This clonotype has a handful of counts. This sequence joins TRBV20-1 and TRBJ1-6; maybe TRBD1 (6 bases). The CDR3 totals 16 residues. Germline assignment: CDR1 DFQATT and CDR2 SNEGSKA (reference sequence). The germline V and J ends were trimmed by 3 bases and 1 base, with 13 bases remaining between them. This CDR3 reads CSARDSELSYNSPLHF. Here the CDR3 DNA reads TGCAGTGCTAGGGACAGTGAGTTATCCTATAATTCACCCCTCCACTTT.

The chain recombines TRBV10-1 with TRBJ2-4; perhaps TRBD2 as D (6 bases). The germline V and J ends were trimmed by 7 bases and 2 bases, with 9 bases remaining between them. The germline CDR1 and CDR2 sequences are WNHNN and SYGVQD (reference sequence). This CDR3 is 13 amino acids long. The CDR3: CASKGRPKNIQYF. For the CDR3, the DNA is TGCGCCAGCAAGGGGAGGCCCAAAAACATTCAGTACTTC.

CDR3 residues: CASSGNREPPYEQYF. CDR3 nucleotide sequence: TGTGCCAGCAGCGGTAACAGGGAGCCTCCCTACGAGCAGTACTTC. The chain is built from TRBV7-9 and TRBJ2-7, with D possibly being TRBD1 (6 bases). CDR3 length: 15 amino acids. The germline gives CDR1 SEHNR, CDR2 FQNEAQ (reference sequence). V was shortened by 5 bases and J by 2 bases, with 16 bases between the two germline ends.

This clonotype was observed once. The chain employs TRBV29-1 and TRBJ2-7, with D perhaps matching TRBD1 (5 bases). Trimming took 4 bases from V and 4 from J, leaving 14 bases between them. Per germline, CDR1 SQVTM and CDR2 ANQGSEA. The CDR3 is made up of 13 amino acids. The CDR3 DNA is TGCAGCGTTGTGAGCAGGGATAGGTACGAGCAGTACTTC. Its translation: CSVVSRDRYEQYF.

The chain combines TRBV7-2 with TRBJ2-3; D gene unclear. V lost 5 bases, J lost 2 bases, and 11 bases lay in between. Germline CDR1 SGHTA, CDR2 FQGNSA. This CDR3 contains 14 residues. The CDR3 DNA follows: TGTGCCAGCAGCCCTCAAGCAGACACAGATACGCAGTATTTT. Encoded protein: CASSPQADTDTQYF.

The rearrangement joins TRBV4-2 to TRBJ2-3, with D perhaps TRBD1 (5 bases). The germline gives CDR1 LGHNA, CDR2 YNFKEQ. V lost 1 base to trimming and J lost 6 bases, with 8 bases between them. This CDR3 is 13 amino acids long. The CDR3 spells CASSQVKGDTQYF. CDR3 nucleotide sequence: TGTGCCAGCAGCCAAGTAAAGGGGGATACGCAGTATTTT.

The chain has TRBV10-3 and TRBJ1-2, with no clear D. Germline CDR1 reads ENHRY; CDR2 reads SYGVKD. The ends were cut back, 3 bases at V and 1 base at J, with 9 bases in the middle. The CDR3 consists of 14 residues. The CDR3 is CAISDSGVNYGYTF. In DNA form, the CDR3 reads TGTGCCATCAGTGATAGCGGGGTTAACTATGGCTACACCTTC.

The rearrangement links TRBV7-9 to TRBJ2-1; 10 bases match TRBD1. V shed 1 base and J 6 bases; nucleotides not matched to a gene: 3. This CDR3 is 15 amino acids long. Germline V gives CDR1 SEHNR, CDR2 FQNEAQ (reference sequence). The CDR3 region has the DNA TGTGCCAGCAGCTTAGATTGGACAGGGGGCAATGAGCAGTTCTTC. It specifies CASSLDWTGGNEQFF.

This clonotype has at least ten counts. In DNA, the CDR3 is TGTGCCAGCAGCCTCCTGGCCCCATCGGCGTTCTCGTCAAAAAGCTCCTACGAGCAGTACTTC. It codes for CASSLLAPSAFSSKSSYEQYF. The chain recombines TRBV28 with TRBJ2-7, with D unresolved. Germline V gene data show CDR1 as MDHEN and CDR2 as SYDVKM. The V gene lost 6 bases and the J gene lost 0 bases, with 33 bases spanning the gap. The CDR3 loop spans 21 amino acids.

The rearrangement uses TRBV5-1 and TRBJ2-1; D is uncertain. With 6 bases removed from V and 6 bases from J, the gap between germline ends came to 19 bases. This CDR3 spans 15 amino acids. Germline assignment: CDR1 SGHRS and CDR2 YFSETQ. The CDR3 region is CASTSVGEARNEQFF. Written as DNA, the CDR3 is TGCGCCAGCACCTCGGTGGGCGAGGCCCGCAATGAGCAGTTCTTC.

The CDR3 here is CASSQITMTREFF. The CDR3 bases are TGCGCCAGCAGCCAAATAACCATGACTAGGGAGTTCTTC. The V gene is TRBV5-1, the J gene TRBJ2-1, with a weak D call TRBD2 (6 bases). In germline, CDR1 is SGHRS, CDR2 YFSETQ. Trimming removed 4 bases at V and 14 bases at J, with 19 bases between. The CDR3 consists of 13 residues.

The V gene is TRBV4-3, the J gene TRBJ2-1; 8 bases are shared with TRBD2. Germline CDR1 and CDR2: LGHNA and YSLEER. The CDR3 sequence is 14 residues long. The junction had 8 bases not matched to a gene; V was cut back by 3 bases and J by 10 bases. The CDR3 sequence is CASSHIQSGREQFF. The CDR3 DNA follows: TGCGCCAGCAGCCATATTCAAAGCGGGAGAGAGCAGTTCTTC.

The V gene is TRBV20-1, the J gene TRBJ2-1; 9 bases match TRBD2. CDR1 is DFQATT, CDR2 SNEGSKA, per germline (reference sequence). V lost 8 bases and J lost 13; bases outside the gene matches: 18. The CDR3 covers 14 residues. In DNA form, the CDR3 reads TGCAGTTCAACCGACCAACTTGCTAGCGGGACACAGTTCTTC. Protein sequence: CSSTDQLASGTQFF.

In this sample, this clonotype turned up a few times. The CDR3 loop is CASSHGTSLLDEQFF. CDR3 DNA sequence: TGCGCCAGCAGCCACGGGACTAGTCTTTTAGATGAGCAGTTCTTC. The rearrangement links TRBV5-1 to TRBJ2-1; TRBD2 aligns across 8 bases. The germline gives CDR1 SGHRS, CDR2 YFSETQ. V trimming: 4 bases; J trimming: 8 bases; junction bases outside the gene matches: 11. The CDR3 length is 15 residues.

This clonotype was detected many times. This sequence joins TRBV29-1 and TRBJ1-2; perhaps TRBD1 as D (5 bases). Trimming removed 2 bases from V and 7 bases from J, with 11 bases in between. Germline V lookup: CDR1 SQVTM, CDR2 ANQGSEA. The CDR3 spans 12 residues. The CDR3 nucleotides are TGCAGCGTTGAAAGGTGGGGCGGTGGCTACACCTTC. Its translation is CSVERWGGGYTF.

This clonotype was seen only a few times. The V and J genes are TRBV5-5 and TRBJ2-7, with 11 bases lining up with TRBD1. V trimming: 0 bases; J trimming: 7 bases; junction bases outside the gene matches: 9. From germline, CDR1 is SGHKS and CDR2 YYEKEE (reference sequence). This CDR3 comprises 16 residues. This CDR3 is CASSLALGQGAGEQYF. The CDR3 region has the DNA TGTGCCAGCAGCTTGGCCCTAGGACAGGGGGCAGGGGAGCAGTACTTC.

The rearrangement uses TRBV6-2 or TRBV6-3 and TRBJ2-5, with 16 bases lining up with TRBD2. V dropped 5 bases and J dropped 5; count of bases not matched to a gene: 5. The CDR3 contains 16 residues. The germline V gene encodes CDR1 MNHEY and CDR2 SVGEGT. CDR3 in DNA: TGTGCCAGCAGTGGGACTAGCGGGAGGGCCCGGGAGACCCAGTACTTC. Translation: CASSGTSGRARETQYF.

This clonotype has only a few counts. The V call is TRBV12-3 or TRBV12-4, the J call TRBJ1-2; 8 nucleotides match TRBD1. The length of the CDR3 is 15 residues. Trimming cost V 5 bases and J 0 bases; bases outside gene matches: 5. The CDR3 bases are TGTGCCAGCAGTGACAGGGGCCGGGCTAACTATGGCTACACCTTC. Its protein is CASSDRGRANYGYTF.

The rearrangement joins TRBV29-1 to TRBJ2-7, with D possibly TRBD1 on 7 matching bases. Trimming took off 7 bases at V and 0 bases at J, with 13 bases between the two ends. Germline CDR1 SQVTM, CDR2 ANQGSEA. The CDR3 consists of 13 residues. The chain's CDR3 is CSAGGTDSYEQYF. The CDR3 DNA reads TGCAGCGCTGGGGGGACAGACTCCTACGAGCAGTACTTC.

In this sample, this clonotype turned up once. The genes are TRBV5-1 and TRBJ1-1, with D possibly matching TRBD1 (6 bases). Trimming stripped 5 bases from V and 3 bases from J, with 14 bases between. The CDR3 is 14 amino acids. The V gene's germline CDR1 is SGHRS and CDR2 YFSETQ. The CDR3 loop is CASRDRTGYTEAFF. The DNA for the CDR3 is TGCGCCAGCAGAGACAGGACGGGTTACACTGAAGCTTTCTTT.

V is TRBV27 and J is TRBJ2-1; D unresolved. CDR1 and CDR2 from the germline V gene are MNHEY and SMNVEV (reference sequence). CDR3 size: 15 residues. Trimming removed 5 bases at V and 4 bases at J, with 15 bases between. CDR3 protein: CASSSAGIRYNEQFF. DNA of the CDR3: TGTGCCAGCAGTAGTGCAGGTATAAGGTACAATGAGCAGTTCTTC.

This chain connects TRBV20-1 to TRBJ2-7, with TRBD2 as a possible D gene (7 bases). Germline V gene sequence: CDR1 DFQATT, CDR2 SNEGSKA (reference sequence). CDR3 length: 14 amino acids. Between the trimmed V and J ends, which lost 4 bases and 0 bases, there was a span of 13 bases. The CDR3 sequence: CSATSGGLSYEQYF. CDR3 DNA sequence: TGCAGTGCTACCTCGGGGGGCCTCTCCTACGAGCAGTACTTC.

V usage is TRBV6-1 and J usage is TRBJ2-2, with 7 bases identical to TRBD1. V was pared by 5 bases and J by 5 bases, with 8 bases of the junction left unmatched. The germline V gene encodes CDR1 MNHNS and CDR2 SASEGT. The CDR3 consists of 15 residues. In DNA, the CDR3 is TGTGCCAGCAGTCCTGAGGGGGCCGGGACCGGGGAGCTGTTTTTT. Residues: CASSPEGAGTGELFF.

CDR3 amino acids: CASSPRLTGVYNEQFF. DNA of the CDR3: TGTGCCAGCAGCCCCCGATTAACGGGGGTGTACAATGAGCAGTTCTTC. The V and J genes are TRBV9 and TRBJ2-1, with D possibly matching TRBD2 (6 bases). Trimming cost V 4 bases and J 4 bases, with 18 bases left between them. CDR3 length equals 16 residues. Germline assignment: CDR1 SGDLS and CDR2 YYNGEE.

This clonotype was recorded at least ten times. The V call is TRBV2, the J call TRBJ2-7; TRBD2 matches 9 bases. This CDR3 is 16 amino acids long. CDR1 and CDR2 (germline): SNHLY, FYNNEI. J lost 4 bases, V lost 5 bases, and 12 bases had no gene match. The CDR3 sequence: CASSQGWSSGAYEQYF. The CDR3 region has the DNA TGTGCCAGCAGTCAAGGGTGGTCTAGCGGGGCTTACGAGCAGTACTTC.

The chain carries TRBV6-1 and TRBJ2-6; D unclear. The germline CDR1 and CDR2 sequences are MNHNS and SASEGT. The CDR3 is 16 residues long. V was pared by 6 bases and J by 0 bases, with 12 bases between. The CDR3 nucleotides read TGTGCCAGCAGCAGGTTAGGGAACTCTGGGGCCAACGTCCTGACTTTC. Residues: CASSRLGNSGANVLTF.